A single sample is the source of the 25 T cell receptor beta chains below, sequenced in a study of blood T cell repertoires in COVID-19. The table came from immunoSEQ multiplex PCR; TCRdb's copy has only in-frame clones and leaves some out. This sample has some 250,000 clones, with around 86% found just once. Specimen: peripheral blood. The origin of the receptors is a woman aged 25-40 years who had recovered from COVID-19.

The chain combines TRBV28 with TRBJ2-7; TRBD1 matches 10 bases. V lost 3 bases to trimming and J lost 5 bases; unmatched junction nucleotides: 7. The CDR3 has 15 amino acids. The germline V gene encodes CDR1 MDHEN and CDR2 SYDVKM. This chain's CDR3 is CASSFRDRGRHEQYF. CDR3 nucleotide sequence: TGTGCCAGCAGTTTTAGGGACAGGGGTCGACACGAGCAGTACTTC. The full variable domain, in which reference TRBV28 and TRBJ2-7 provide the parts outside the CDR3, is DVKVTQSSRYLVKRTGEKVFLECVQDMDHENMFWYRQDPGLGLRLIYFSYDVKMKEKGDIPEGYSVSREKKERFSLILESASTNQTSMYLCASSFRDRGRHEQYFGPGTRLTVT.

The chain has TRBV5-1 and TRBJ2-2; 7 bases map to TRBD1. The germline CDR1 and CDR2 sequences are SGHRS and YFSETQ. V trimming: 1 base; J trimming: 5 bases; junction bases outside the gene matches: 2. The CDR3 loop spans 14 amino acids. The CDR3 DNA follows: TGCGCCAGCAGCTTGTCACAGGGGACCGGGGAGCTGTTTTTT. Residues: CASSLSQGTGELFF.

V is TRBV7-2 and J is TRBJ2-7; TRBD2 is a possible D gene (6 bases). V was clipped by 6 bases and J by 3 bases, with 18 bases between them. The length of the CDR3 is 15 residues. The V gene's germline CDR1 is SGHTA and CDR2 FQGNSA. The CDR3 loop reads CASSRGYGGYYEQYF. CDR3 sequence (DNA): TGTGCCAGCAGTCGGGGTTACGGGGGTTACTACGAGCAGTACTTC.

This rearrangement joins TRBV3-1 (or the pseudogene TRBV3-2) to TRBJ2-5, with 11 bases matching TRBD2. V trimming: 0 bases; J trimming: 4 bases; junction bases outside the gene matches: 4. Germline V gene lookup returns CDR1 LGHDT and CDR2 YNNKEL (reference sequence). The CDR3 totals 16 residues. The CDR3 DNA is TGTGCCAGCAGCCAAGATTCGCTAGCGGGGGGAGAGACCCAGTACTTC. Translated: CASSQDSLAGGETQYF.

Comment on this clone: A junction boundary mismatches the germline segment, possibly from a read error. This chain joins TRBV9 and TRBJ2-7, with TRBD1 matching 8 bases. Germline values: CDR1 SGDLS, CDR2 YYNGEE. This CDR3 comprises 13 residues. CDR3 nucleotide sequence: TGTGCCAGCAGCGTAGATTCTGGGGGACAGGAGAACTTC. As protein: CASSVDSGGQENF.

This chain links TRBV6-6 with TRBJ2-1; 12 bases are a match to TRBD2. After removal of 7 bases from V and 2 bases from J, the junction contained 6 bases not matched to a gene. This CDR3 is built from 16 residues. CDR1 is MNHNY, CDR2 SVGAGI, per germline (reference sequence). The CDR3 here is CASTESSGGAYNEQFF. The CDR3 region has the DNA TGTGCCAGCACTGAGTCTAGCGGGGGGGCCTACAATGAGCAGTTCTTC.

The chain links TRBV5-4 to TRBJ2-3, with a possible D match to TRBD2 (5 bases). The CDR3 totals 10 residues. The germline CDR1 and CDR2 sequences are SGHNT and YYREEE (reference sequence). V dropped 9 bases and J dropped 6 bases, with 8 bases sitting between them. CDR3 residues: CAIGGDTQYF. The CDR3 DNA sequence: TGTGCCATAGGCGGGGATACGCAGTATTTT.

The rearrangement uses TRBV7-2 and TRBJ2-1, with 12 bases that match TRBD2. Losses at the gene ends were 5 bases for V and 6 bases for J; bases not matched to a gene: 5. Germline V gene data show CDR1 as SGHTA and CDR2 as FQGNSA. The CDR3 consists of 15 residues. The CDR3 loop is CASSEPTSGSNEQFF. DNA for the CDR3: TGTGCCAGCAGCGAACCGACTAGCGGGAGCAATGAGCAGTTCTTC.

The CDR3 sequence is CASSFRDREMYNEQFF. CDR3 DNA sequence: TGTGCCAGCAGCTTCAGGGACAGGGAAATGTACAATGAGCAGTTCTTC. The chain employs TRBV7-9 and TRBJ2-1; TRBD1 matches at 9 bases. V shed 3 bases, J shed 4 bases, and the junction held 7 bases outside the gene matches. CDR3 size: 16 residues. Germline lookup yields CDR1 SEHNR and CDR2 FQNEAQ (reference sequence).

The V call is TRBV9, the J call TRBJ2-3, with 10 nucleotides matching TRBD2. The CDR3 runs to 16 residues. The J segment lost 3 bases and the V segment lost 2 bases, leaving 6 bases of the junction unmatched. Germline-derived CDR1 and CDR2 are SGDLS and YYNGEE. The CDR3 DNA reads as TGTGCCAGCAGCGTCGCCCAAGCGGGGGGGACAGATACGCAGTATTTT. It encodes CASSVAQAGGTDTQYF.

This sequence joins TRBV5-1 and TRBJ1-1; 9 bases agree with TRBD1. From germline, CDR1 is SGHRS and CDR2 YFSETQ. The CDR3 sequence is 14 residues long. Trimming took 4 bases from V and 0 from J; bases not matched to a gene: 1. The CDR3 is CASSRTGVNTEAFF. The CDR3 DNA follows: TGCGCCAGCAGCAGGACAGGGGTGAACACTGAAGCTTTCTTT.

This clone was detected a few times. For the CDR3, the DNA is TGTGCCAGCAGTTTTATACGGGATTCACCCCTCCACTTT. Translated, it gives CASSFIRDSPLHF. The chain is built from TRBV27 and TRBJ1-6; no firm D call. Trimming stripped 3 bases from V and 8 bases from J, with 8 bases between. The CDR3 sequence is 13 residues long. The germline CDR1 and CDR2 sequences are MNHEY and SMNVEV (reference sequence).

Only one count was recorded for this clone. The chain uses TRBV6-5 and TRBJ2-3, with D possibly matching TRBD2 (5 bases). Trimming cost V 6 bases and J 5 bases, with 9 bases left between them. The V gene's germline CDR1 is MNHEY and CDR2 SVGAGI. The CDR3 is made up of 12 amino acids. The CDR3: CASRSAGDTQYF. The CDR3 DNA reads TGTGCCAGCAGATCCGCGGGAGATACGCAGTATTTT.

The chain uses TRBV7-9 and TRBJ1-4; 8 positions agree with TRBD1. Germline V gene lookup returns CDR1 SEHNR and CDR2 FQNEAQ (reference sequence). This CDR3 has 14 residues. The junction had 4 bases not matched to a gene; V was cut back by 5 bases and J by 5 bases. The CDR3 loop is CASSHDRGNEKLFF. CDR3 sequence (DNA): TGTGCCAGCAGCCACGACAGGGGAAATGAAAAACTGTTTTTT.

V gene TRBV3-1 (or the pseudogene TRBV3-2) combines with J gene TRBJ2-3; a possible D gene is TRBD2 (5 bases). Between the trimmed V and J ends, which lost 1 base and 3 bases, there was a span of 11 bases. The CDR3 runs to 15 residues. Per germline, CDR1 LGHDT and CDR2 YNNKEL (reference sequence). CDR3 coding DNA: TGTGCCAGCAGCCAAGCATCCCTAGCAACAGATACGCAGTATTTT. Protein: CASSQASLATDTQYF.

CDR3 nucleotides: TGTGCCAGCAGCGGACAGGGCCGAGGGTACGAGCAGTACTTC. Amino acids: CASSGQGRGYEQYF. The J gene is TRBJ2-7, the V gene TRBV9; TRBD1 aligns across 7 bases. V lost 3 bases and J lost 4; bases outside the gene matches: 7. The CDR3 loop spans 14 amino acids. From germline, CDR1 is SGDLS and CDR2 YYNGEE.

The chain uses TRBV14 and TRBJ2-3; maybe TRBD2 (6 bases). The CDR3 runs 15 residues. The V end was cut by 4 bases, the J end by 4 bases, with 15 bases between. Germline CDR1 is SGHDN and CDR2 is FVKESK. The CDR3 coding sequence is TGTGCCAGCAGCCTAACGCAAGGGGAGGCAGATACGCAGTATTTT. It is translated as CASSLTQGEADTQYF.

The V and J genes are TRBV7-6 and TRBJ2-1, with TRBD1 as a possible D gene (6 bases). The germline V gene encodes CDR1 SGHVS and CDR2 FNYEAQ. V was shortened by 1 base and J by 7 bases, with 11 bases between the two germline ends. The CDR3 is made up of 14 amino acids. The CDR3 loop reads CASSLGQARNEQFF. The CDR3 region has the DNA TGTGCCAGCAGCTTAGGACAGGCCAGAAATGAGCAGTTCTTC.

This chain links TRBV2 with TRBJ1-6, with D uncertain. The CDR3 runs 14 residues. Trimming stripped 7 bases from V and 0 bases from J, with 7 bases between. Germline CDR1 reads SNHLY; CDR2 reads FYNNEI. CDR3 nucleotides: TGTGCCAGCAACCCACTCTCCTATAATTCACCCCTCCACTTT. This codes for CASNPLSYNSPLHF.

V gene TRBV18 combines with J gene TRBJ1-2; maybe TRBD1 (6 bases). V was pared by 3 bases and J by 0 bases, with 14 bases between. The CDR3 runs to 16 residues. Germline V gene lookup returns CDR1 KGHSH and CDR2 LQKENI. Written as DNA, the CDR3 is TGTGCCAGCTCACCGACCGCGGGGGCGGCTAACTATGGCTACACCTTC. This translates into CASSPTAGAANYGYTF.

CDR3 DNA sequence: TGCGCCAGCAGCTTGGCGGACAGCCAAGAGACCCAGTACTTC. It codes for CASSLADSQETQYF. The rearrangement uses TRBV5-1 and TRBJ2-5; maybe TRBD1 (6 bases). Germline V gives CDR1 SGHRS, CDR2 YFSETQ. Trimming took off 0 bases at V and 1 base at J, with 7 bases between the two ends. This CDR3 is built from 14 residues.

This CDR3 reads CASTPVINTGELFF. The CDR3 DNA is TGTGCCAGTACCCCTGTAATTAACACCGGGGAGCTGTTTTTT. The genes are TRBV19 and TRBJ2-2; D call uncertain. Trimming cost V 7 bases and J 2 bases, with 11 bases left between them. Germline loops: CDR1 LNHDA, CDR2 SQIVND (reference sequence). The CDR3 has 14 amino acids.

The J gene is TRBJ1-3, the V gene TRBV2, with 7 bases lining up with TRBD1. This CDR3 spans 15 amino acids. V lost 3 bases, J lost 2 bases, and 4 bases stayed unmatched. Germline V gene data show CDR1 as SNHLY and CDR2 as FYNNEI. Here the CDR3 DNA reads TGTGCCAGCAGTGAGGCGACAGGGACTGGAAACACCATATATTTT. Its translation: CASSEATGTGNTIYF.

This chain joins TRBV11-3 and TRBJ2-7, with 8 positions matching TRBD1. Germline V gene data show CDR1 as SGHNT and CDR2 as YENEEA. The V segment lost 4 bases and the J segment 5 bases; nucleotides outside the gene matches: 10. The CDR3 extends over 15 amino acids. CDR3 coding DNA: TGTGCCAGCAGCTCTGGGACAGGCCTTTTTCACGAGCAGTACTTC. Amino acids: CASSSGTGLFHEQYF. Filled out from reference TRBV11-3 and TRBJ2-7, the complete variable domain reads EAGVVQSPRYKIIEKKQPVAFWCNPISGHNTLYWYLQNLGQGPELLIRYENEEAVDDSQLPKDRFSAERLKGVDSTLKIQPAELGDSAVYLCASSSGTGLFHEQYFGPGTRLTVT.

This chain links TRBV4-1 with TRBJ2-7; possible D gene TRBD1, 5 bases. The CDR3 runs to 16 residues. Germline V CDR1 and CDR2: MGHRA, YSYEKL. The V gene lost 1 base and the J gene lost 7 bases, with 20 bases spanning the gap. Here the CDR3 DNA reads TGCGCCAGCAGCCAAGCCCAGGACACCGGGCTGCGTGAGCAGTACTTC. Protein sequence: CASSQAQDTGLREQYF.